This TCR beta chain came from a study of T cell responses to AZD1222 COVID-19 vaccine. About the study: Second-dose timings of about 4 or about 12 weeks were pooled.

Germline CDR1 is SQVTM and CDR2 is ANQGSEA. Trimming took off 4 bases at V and 3 bases at J, with 13 bases between the two ends. The CDR3 length is 13 residues. Data came from immunoSEQ multiplex PCR; TCRdb stores just in-frame clones and leaves some out. Seen here are tens of thousands of clones, approximately 83% observed once, and the top ten hold approximately 15%. The sample was peripheral blood, taken on day 0 of AZD1222 vaccination. The chain joins TRBV29-1 to TRBJ2-7; perhaps D is TRBD1 or TRBD2 (6 bases each). This TCR derives from an adult in good health. CDR3: CSVGMRDNYEQYF. In DNA form, the CDR3 reads TGCAGCGTTGGAATGCGGGACAACTACGAGCAGTACTTC.